This entry lists 16 T cell receptor beta chains sequenced from one sample in a study of blood T cell repertoires in COVID-19 (dated by TCRdb to the early 2020s). Libraries were built with the immunoSEQ multiplex PCR assay. Here the immuneACCESS table is served through TCRdb, limited to in-frame sequences with V and J called. Missing clones are a known gap in these copies; in checked studies unresolved V genes cover under half, and the rest lacks a known reason. The sample records roughly 320,000 clones, over 90% of which are singletons. The biggest ten clones account for about 4% of the sample. Sequenced material: PBMCs or T cells enriched from blood (not recorded which). The receptors stem from a woman aged 30 to 39 who had been exposed to COVID-19.

The rearrangement joins TRBV6-2 or TRBV6-3 to TRBJ2-7; 9 bases line up with TRBD1. This CDR3 has 14 residues. Germline assignment: CDR1 MNHEY and CDR2 SVGEGT. V trimming: 4 bases; J trimming: 4 bases; junction bases outside the gene matches: 5. The CDR3 DNA sequence: TGTGCCAGCAGTTGGGGGACAGGGCGATACGAGCAGTACTTC. Its translation is CASSWGTGRYEQYF.

J is TRBJ1-1 and V is TRBV29-1, with D possibly matching TRBD1 (6 bases). Deletions cut 5 bases from V and 5 bases from J, with 18 bases between. The CDR3 sequence is 14 residues long. Germline V gene sequence: CDR1 SQVTM, CDR2 ANQGSEA. The CDR3 DNA sequence: TGCAGCGTTATGAACCGACAGGTTCGGACTGAAGCTTTCTTT. Translated: CSVMNRQVRTEAFF.

The V call is TRBV7-9, the J call TRBJ2-5, with D maybe TRBD2 (5 bases). The CDR3 loop spans 14 amino acids. The V end was cut by 1 base, the J end by 5 bases, with 11 bases between. Germline lookup yields CDR1 SEHNR and CDR2 FQNEAQ (reference sequence). The CDR3 sequence is CASSLGSGLETQYF. The DNA of the CDR3 is TGTGCCAGCAGCTTAGGTTCGGGGTTGGAGACCCAGTACTTC.

This clone showed up just once. This sequence joins TRBV7-9 and TRBJ2-5, with D possibly matching TRBD1 (5 bases). CDR3 length: 14 amino acids. V was shortened by 1 base and J by 2 bases, with 8 bases between the two germline ends. Per germline, CDR1 SEHNR and CDR2 FQNEAQ (reference sequence). The CDR3 DNA is TGTGCCAGCAGCTTAGGGCAGGGTCAAGAGACCCAGTACTTC. As protein: CASSLGQGQETQYF. The full variable domain, in which reference TRBV7-9 and TRBJ2-5 provide the parts outside the CDR3, is DTGVSQNPRHKITKRGQNVTFRCDPISEHNRLYWYRQTLGQGPEFLTYFQNEAQLEKSRLLSDRFSAERPKGSFSTLEIQRTEQGDSAMYLCASSLGQGQETQYFGPGTRLLVL.

V and J are TRBV27 and TRBJ2-1; 9 bases match TRBD1. CDR1 is MNHEY and CDR2 is SMNVEV in the germline V gene (reference sequence). V gave up 4 bases and J gave up 5 bases; unmatched junction bases: 9. This CDR3 has 16 amino acids. Here the CDR3 reads CASSYGTGRLNNEQFF. The DNA of the CDR3 is TGTGCCAGCAGTTACGGGACAGGGAGGTTGAACAATGAGCAGTTCTTC.

The chain joins TRBV4-2 to TRBJ1-1, with D possibly TRBD1 on 6 matching bases. V shed 4 bases and J shed 4 bases, with 19 bases lying between them. Germline values: CDR1 LGHNA, CDR2 YNFKEQ. This CDR3 has 16 residues. The CDR3 nucleotides read TGTGCCAGCAGCCCCAAGACCTACAGGGCGGGCACTGAAGCTTTCTTT. Its translation: CASSPKTYRAGTEAFF.

V and J are TRBV15 and TRBJ1-3; D unclear. CDR1 and CDR2 from the germline V gene are LNHNV and YYDKDF (reference sequence). V shed 0 bases and J shed 2 bases, with 11 bases lying between them. The CDR3 spans 16 residues. CDR3 loop: CATSRDPPRTGNTIYF. CDR3 in DNA: TGTGCCACCAGCAGAGATCCCCCCAGGACTGGAAACACCATATATTTT. Using reference TRBV15 and TRBJ1-3 for the parts outside the CDR3, the full variable domain is DAMVIQNPRYQVTQFGKPVTLSCSQTLNHNVMYWYQQKSSQAPKLLFHYYDKDFNNEADTPDNFQSRRPNTSFCFLDIRSPGLGDTAMYLCATSRDPPRTGNTIYFGEGSWLTVV.

The J gene is TRBJ1-1, the V gene TRBV4-2; D is unclear. Germline assignment: CDR1 LGHNA and CDR2 YNFKEQ. Deletions cut 0 bases from V and 4 bases from J, with 21 bases between. This CDR3 has 18 residues. CDR3 bases: TGTGCCAGCAGCCAAGAAAAGGGCATTGAGGGAGGAGGCACTGAAGCTTTCTTT. This translates into CASSQEKGIEGGGTEAFF.

This clone has just a few counts. This chain uses TRBV6-6 with TRBJ1-1; tentative D call: TRBD1 (5 bases). The V end lost 11 bases, the J end lost 0 bases, and 22 bases lay between the germline ends. There are 16 residues in the CDR3. Germline CDR1 and CDR2: MNHNY and SVGAGI (reference sequence). The CDR3 nucleotides are TGTGCCGCGATCCCAGACAGACCCTATATGAACACTGAAGCTTTCTTT. It translates to CAAIPDRPYMNTEAFF.

The chain is built from TRBV18 and TRBJ2-1, with D uncertain. The CDR3 runs 13 residues. The V end lost 4 bases, the J end lost 7 bases, and 11 bases lay between the germline ends. Germline values: CDR1 KGHSH, CDR2 LQKENI. CDR3 coding DNA: TGTGCCAGCTCACTCCTCGAACGGAATGAGCAGTTCTTC. Translation gives CASSLLERNEQFF.

The genes are TRBV27 and TRBJ1-2, with a possible D match to TRBD1 (6 bases). Trimming stripped 5 bases from V and 4 bases from J, with 17 bases between. Germline loops: CDR1 MNHEY, CDR2 SMNVEV (reference sequence). The CDR3 extends over 15 amino acids. CDR3 in amino acids: CASSPPPTGRYGYTF. CDR3 nucleotide sequence: TGTGCCAGCAGTCCGCCACCGACAGGACGCTATGGCTACACCTTC.

The chain is built from TRBV7-8 and TRBJ2-1; 8 bases match TRBD2. The V gene end was trimmed by 5 bases and the J gene end by 8 bases; junction bases not matched to a gene: 11. This CDR3 region has 15 residues. The germline V gene has CDR1 SGHVS and CDR2 FQNEAQ. The CDR3 nucleotides read TGTGCCAGCAGCCGGAGGGACGGGAGGGGATATGAGCAGTTCTTC. Its translation is CASSRRDGRGYEQFF.

The genes are TRBV18 and TRBJ1-3; D unclear. This CDR3 spans 14 amino acids. Germline lookup yields CDR1 KGHSH and CDR2 LQKENI. V shed 6 bases and J shed 2 bases, with 11 bases lying between them. CDR3: CASSLSKPGNTIYF. CDR3 in DNA: TGTGCCAGCTCCCTATCAAAACCTGGAAACACCATATATTTT.

The genes are TRBV6-4 and TRBJ2-1; TRBD2 matches at 12 bases. Germline V gives CDR1 MRHNA, CDR2 SNTAGT. CDR3 length: 18 amino acids. Trimming took 5 bases from V and 0 from J; bases not matched to a gene: 8. CDR3 region: CASSSRLAGDSSYNEQFF. The CDR3 bases are TGTGCCAGCAGTAGTAGACTAGCGGGGGACTCCTCCTACAATGAGCAGTTCTTC.

The CDR3 loop reads CASSVVGAGHTF. CDR3 DNA: TGTGCCAGCAGCGTAGTGGGGGCGGGCCACACCTTC. J is TRBJ1-2 and V is TRBV9; D possibly corresponds to TRBD1 (6 bases). The CDR3 runs 12 residues. V shed 0 bases and J shed 12 bases, with 12 bases lying between them. The germline CDR1 and CDR2 sequences are SGDLS and YYNGEE.

The rearrangement links TRBV18 to TRBJ2-5; D uncertain. Trimming shortened V by 5 bases and J by 2 bases, and 3 bases separated the two germline ends. This CDR3 contains 11 residues. CDR1 is KGHSH, CDR2 LQKENI, per germline. For the CDR3, the DNA is TGTGCCAGCTCATTACAAGAGACCCAGTACTTC. Translation gives CASSLQETQYF.